This T cell receptor beta chain was identified during a study of monozygotic twins with inflammatory bowel disease. TCR libraries were prepared from about 3,400 ng total RNA each. UMIs with a 6-nucleotide sample barcode were added by template switching. TCRdb reworked the 5' RACE reads into one entry per CDR3 protein, no DNA. This listing includes some 150,000 distinct CDR3 sequences. Study results and caveats: The analysis did not separate different T cell subtypes. The data gave no support to a single strong IBD-associated signal or clonotype.

A word on this clonotype: The antigen remains undetermined.

Germline V lookup: CDR1 SGHAT, CDR2 FQNNGV. This CDR3 spans 14 amino acids. The J gene is TRBJ1-2, the V gene TRBV11-2. This receptor was taken from a human donor with ulcerative colitis or Crohn's disease, or a healthy co-twin of an affected twin (not recorded which). The sequencing input was blood. The CDR3 spells CASSLDGVDYGYTF.